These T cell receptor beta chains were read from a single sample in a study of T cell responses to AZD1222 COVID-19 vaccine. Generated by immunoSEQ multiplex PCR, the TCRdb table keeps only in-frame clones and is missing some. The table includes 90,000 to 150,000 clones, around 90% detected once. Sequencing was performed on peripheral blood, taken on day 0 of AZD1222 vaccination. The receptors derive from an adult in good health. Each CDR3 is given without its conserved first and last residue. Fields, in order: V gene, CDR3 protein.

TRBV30,AWTPGVTYEQY
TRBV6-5,ASSYVGGRGDEKLF
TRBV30,AWSASGRNTQY
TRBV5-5,ASSLEWTSSRGSYNEQF
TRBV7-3,ASSKDHNPNTEAF
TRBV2,ASSAGTRVEQY
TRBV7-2,ASSTGAPDTQY
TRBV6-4,ASRGDVLGNSPLH
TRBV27,ASRVGRNRGGYYEQY
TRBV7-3,ASSLMGTQETQY
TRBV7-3,ASSSSIWTKPGQGSLDTQY
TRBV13,ASSLGWGAGKGPQH
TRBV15,ATSSAGGTGNTEAF
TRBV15,ATSRDPGSEETQY
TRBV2,ASSEQMNYGYT
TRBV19,ASWGLGYT